Listed below are T cell receptor beta chains from one sample, sequenced in a study of shared clonotypes between healthy human individuals. Libraries were prepared by immunoSEQ multiplex PCR; TCRdb keeps only in-frame clonotypes and omits some of them. Of roughly 2.2 million clones in the sample, over 90% were seen once. Sequenced: naive CD4+ T cells from PBMCs. The receptors stem from a young man in good health. Some clones in this sample may be carry-over from other donors' samples. CDR3s include the opening cysteine and the closing phenylalanine or tryptophan. The order of the fields is CDR3 protein, CDR3 DNA, J gene, clone size, D gene, V gene. D genes are given only for firm matches. A clone size is listed for some rows: how often the clone was seen (once, few, many), or a class if it is expanded.

CDR3aa: CAASDLTGELFF; CDR3nt: TGTGCCGCTTCGGACTTAACCGGGGAGCTGTTTTTT; j_gene: TRBJ2-2; abundance: NA; d_gene: NA; v_gene: TRBV28
CDR3aa: CASSVDQSHSASGNTIYF; CDR3nt: TGTGCCAGCAGCGTAGATCAAAGTCACAGCGCCTCTGGAAACACCATATATTTT; j_gene: TRBJ1-3; abundance: once; d_gene: NA; v_gene: TRBV9
CDR3aa: CASARVMGGGGETQYF; CDR3nt: TGCGCCAGCGCACGTGTTATGGGAGGGGGCGGCGAGACCCAGTACTTC; j_gene: TRBJ2-5; abundance: NA; d_gene: NA; v_gene: TRBV5-1
CDR3aa: CASAGQGANYEQYF; CDR3nt: TGCGCCAGCGCAGGACAGGGGGCTAACTACGAGCAGTACTTC; j_gene: TRBJ2-7; abundance: once; d_gene: TRBD1; v_gene: TRBV5-1
CDR3aa: CASSITTGMVEKLFF; CDR3nt: TGTGCCAGCAGCATAACTACAGGGATGGTCGAAAAACTGTTTTTT; j_gene: TRBJ1-4; abundance: NA; d_gene: NA; v_gene: TRBV7-2
CDR3aa: CASSPQGTGQETQYF; CDR3nt: TGTGCCAGCTCACCACAGGGAACAGGACAAGAGACCCAGTACTTC; j_gene: TRBJ2-5; abundance: NA; d_gene: NA; v_gene: TRBV18
CDR3aa: CASPGGKGRYEQYF; CDR3nt: TGTGCCAGCCCTGGCGGGAAAGGTCGGTACGAGCAGTACTTC; j_gene: TRBJ2-7; abundance: NA; d_gene: NA; v_gene: TRBV2
CDR3aa: CASSEEDYGYTF; CDR3nt: TGTGCCAGCAGTGAAGAGGACTATGGCTACACCTTC; j_gene: TRBJ1-2; abundance: few; d_gene: NA; v_gene: TRBV2
CDR3aa: CASSGTGGYGYTF; CDR3nt: TGTGCCAGTAGTGGGACAGGAGGCTATGGCTACACCTTC; j_gene: TRBJ1-2; abundance: once; d_gene: TRBD1; v_gene: TRBV19
CDR3aa: CSASGHYEQYF; CDR3nt: TGCAGTGCTAGTGGTCACTACGAGCAGTACTTC; j_gene: TRBJ2-7; abundance: NA; d_gene: NA; v_gene: TRBV20-1
CDR3aa: CASSENYGYTF; CDR3nt: TGTGCCAGCAGTGAGAACTATGGCTACACCTTC; j_gene: TRBJ1-2; abundance: few; d_gene: NA; v_gene: TRBV6-1
CDR3aa: CASARESYNEQFF; CDR3nt: TGCGCCAGCGCGCGGGAGTCCTACAATGAGCAGTTCTTC; j_gene: TRBJ2-1; abundance: NA; d_gene: TRBD2; v_gene: TRBV4-1
CDR3aa: CASSPKRGRGRDTEAFF; CDR3nt: TGTGCCAGCAGCCCGAAGCGTGGCAGGGGGCGTGATACTGAAGCTTTCTTT; j_gene: TRBJ1-1; abundance: NA; d_gene: TRBD1; v_gene: TRBV7-9
CDR3aa: CASSGPIGGNQPQHF; CDR3nt: TGTGCCAGCAGTGGTCCGATAGGCGGCAATCAGCCCCAGCATTTT; j_gene: TRBJ1-5; abundance: NA; d_gene: NA; v_gene: TRBV11-3
CDR3aa: CATSRPGLGEYEQYF; CDR3nt: TGTGCCACCAGCAGACCGGGACTAGGTGAATACGAGCAGTACTTC; j_gene: TRBJ2-7; abundance: NA; d_gene: TRBD2; v_gene: TRBV15
CDR3aa: CASSVYTGGREQYF; CDR3nt: TGTGCCAGCAGTGTATATACGGGGGGCCGGGAGCAGTACTTC; j_gene: TRBJ2-7; abundance: NA; d_gene: NA; v_gene: TRBV27
CDR3aa: CASRSLQGGSYEQYF; CDR3nt: TGTGCCAGCAGGTCCTTACAGGGAGGGTCCTACGAGCAGTACTTC; j_gene: TRBJ2-7; abundance: NA; d_gene: NA; v_gene: TRBV6-5
CDR3aa: CASSLGLAVNNEQFF; CDR3nt: TGTGCCAGCAGCTTAGGGCTAGCAGTGAACAATGAGCAGTTCTTC; j_gene: TRBJ2-1; abundance: NA; d_gene: NA; v_gene: TRBV7-9
CDR3aa: CASSLEMNNEQFF; CDR3nt: TGCGCCAGCAGCTTGGAAATGAACAATGAGCAGTTCTTC; j_gene: TRBJ2-1; abundance: NA; d_gene: NA; v_gene: TRBV5-1
CDR3aa: CASSLGGYEQYF; CDR3nt: TGTGCCAGCAGCTTGGGAGGATACGAGCAGTACTTC; j_gene: TRBJ2-7; abundance: NA; d_gene: NA; v_gene: TRBV5-4
CDR3aa: CASSTGGGTDTQYF; CDR3nt: TGTGCCAGCAGCACAGGAGGGGGCACAGATACGCAGTATTTT; j_gene: TRBJ2-3; abundance: once; d_gene: NA; v_gene: TRBV7-8
CDR3aa: CASSFGGRGTDTQYF; CDR3nt: TGTGCCAGCAGTTTTGGGGGGAGGGGCACAGATACGCAGTATTTT; j_gene: TRBJ2-3; abundance: NA; d_gene: TRBD2; v_gene: TRBV28
CDR3aa: CASSPVLAVNTGELFF; CDR3nt: TGTGCCAGCTCACCAGTTCTAGCTGTGAACACCGGGGAGCTGTTTTTT; j_gene: TRBJ2-2; abundance: NA; d_gene: NA; v_gene: TRBV18
CDR3aa: CASSATGLQPQHF; CDR3nt: TGTGCCAGCAGCGCGACAGGGTTGCAGCCCCAGCATTTT; j_gene: TRBJ1-5; abundance: NA; d_gene: TRBD1; v_gene: TRBV7-9
CDR3aa: CASSPQASTGAYEQYF; CDR3nt: TGCGCCAGCAGCCCCCAAGCATCCACGGGAGCTTACGAGCAGTACTTC; j_gene: TRBJ2-7; abundance: NA; d_gene: NA; v_gene: TRBV4-3
CDR3aa: CASSGPWGRDTRNYGYTF; CDR3nt: TGTGCCAGCAGTGGCCCCTGGGGGCGGGACACGCGCAACTATGGCTACACCTTC; j_gene: TRBJ1-2; abundance: NA; d_gene: NA; v_gene: TRBV25-1
CDR3aa: CASSSRGSPYNEQFF; CDR3nt: TGTGCCAGCAGCTCCAGGGGGAGTCCCTACAATGAGCAGTTCTTC; j_gene: TRBJ2-1; abundance: NA; d_gene: TRBD1; v_gene: TRBV7-9
CDR3aa: CASSSGTVTTDTQYF; CDR3nt: TGTGCCAGTAGCTCAGGGACAGTAACCACAGATACGCAGTATTTT; j_gene: TRBJ2-3; abundance: NA; d_gene: TRBD1; v_gene: TRBV19
CDR3aa: CASTKWAANTEAFF; CDR3nt: TGTGCCAGCACTAAATGGGCAGCAAACACTGAAGCTTTCTTT; j_gene: TRBJ1-1; abundance: NA; d_gene: NA; v_gene: TRBV28
CDR3aa: CAISESLARGYEQYF; CDR3nt: TGTGCCATCAGTGAGTCACTAGCTCGAGGATACGAGCAGTACTTC; j_gene: TRBJ2-7; abundance: NA; d_gene: NA; v_gene: TRBV10-3
CDR3aa: CASSPRTGGGETQYF; CDR3nt: TGTGCCAGCAGCCCCCGAACAGGGGGGGGCGAGACCCAGTACTTC; j_gene: TRBJ2-5; abundance: NA; d_gene: NA; v_gene: TRBV9
CDR3aa: CATSRPTGSNEKLFF; CDR3nt: TGTGCCACCAGCAGGCCGACAGGGTCTAATGAAAAACTGTTTTTT; j_gene: TRBJ1-4; abundance: NA; d_gene: TRBD1; v_gene: TRBV15
CDR3aa: CASSKWTGQRVNQYF; CDR3nt: TGTGCCAGCAGTAAGTGGACAGGCCAGAGGGTGAACCAGTACTTC; j_gene: TRBJ2-5; abundance: NA; d_gene: TRBD1; v_gene: TRBV27
CDR3aa: CASTTFSGSYNEQFF; CDR3nt: TGTGCCAGCACCACTTTTAGCGGGAGCTACAATGAGCAGTTCTTC; j_gene: TRBJ2-1; abundance: NA; d_gene: TRBD2; v_gene: TRBV6-6
CDR3aa: CASSLLAGAREQYF; CDR3nt: TGTGCCAGCAGCTTACTAGCGGGAGCTCGTGAGCAGTACTTC; j_gene: TRBJ2-7; abundance: NA; d_gene: TRBD2; v_gene: TRBV7-3
CDR3aa: CASSPATFARDAYEQYF; CDR3nt: TGTGCCAGCAGCCCGGCCACCTTCGCACGGGACGCCTACGAGCAGTACTTC; j_gene: TRBJ2-7; abundance: NA; d_gene: NA; v_gene: TRBV9